This T cell receptor beta chain stems from a study of circulating CD8 cells and anti-PD-1 response in melanoma (dated by TCRdb to about 2020). Notes on the research overall: Nivolumab was given to patients intravenously at 3 mg/kg every 2 weeks. Patients with complete or partial responses were classified as responders, and patients with stable or progressive disease (RECIST v1.1) were classified as non-responders. On on-treatment samples, PD-1 was detected using a biotinylated anti-human IgG4 antibody. The TCR repertoire analysis included some 11 melanoma patients, of whom 7 were non-responders and 4 were responders. Of the approximately 13 patients in the melanoma cohort, anti-PD-1 was received as first-line therapy by seven patients, and prior targeted therapy or immunotherapy had been received by six patients. Overall results and qualifications from the work: Experiments were generally performed without replicates because of limited material. Repertoires were largely private between subsets, with under 7.5% of TRB clonotypes shared at M1; sharing was highest between DPOS and TIGIT. Tumor material was not accessible, so tumor reactivity was assessed by peptide assays on expanded sorted subsets instead. The authors pointed out that the cohort included both treatment-naive and previously treated patients, and that this mix could influence the results. The published TCR repertoire comparisons relied only on baseline and M1 samples from a small cohort that had few responders. The DNEG repertoire was the most diverse; PD-1 and DPOS showed similar, higher clonality, and TIGIT repertoires were the least diverse.

Sequencer: NextSeq 500. TCR libraries were prepared from roughly 15 ng of total RNA with the QIAseq Immune Repertoire RNA Library Kit, Human TCR Panel. TCR libraries were sequenced on an Illumina NextSeq with a Mid Output V2 kit, using asymmetric 261x41 paired-end reads. Each TCR library was diluted to 4 nM, pooled, denatured and loaded at roughly 1 pM. The original methods were these. TCR FASTQ files were processed in the QIAGEN GeneGlobe Data Analysis Center, with downstream analysis in R 3.5.2. To get clonality, Shannon entropy was normalized by the log of the number of unique productive sequences and the result was subtracted from one. Within each subset, Fisher exact tests at 5% FDR identified TRA or TRB clonotypes differing in abundance between baseline and M1. Clonotypes with differential abundance were put into four groups: emerging, expanding, contracting or non-expanding/contracting. Morisita's overlap index was used to measure repertoire overlap between patients. The public reads were quality trimmed at Q25 with fastp and then assembled into clones with MiXCR by TCRdb, keeping productive beta chains. One record per CDR3 amino acid sequence lists the most common genes and DNA. TCRdb's processing, not the authors', yielded these V and J calls. The sample yields over a thousand distinct CDR3 sequences; roughly 6.3% were counted once. The ten top clones hold roughly 16% of the sample.

Using a BD FACSAria II cell sorter, four subsets defined by PD-1 and/or TIGIT were sorted from live CD3+CD8+TCRalphabeta+ cells. To characterize relevance to anti-PD-1 therapy response, circulating CD8 T cells were sorted into four subsets based on PD-1 and TIGIT expression. For every sorted CD8 T-cell subset, sequencing covered both the TCR alpha and the TCR beta chains. Peripheral blood was drawn before the first anti-PD-1 injection and after two and four injections. Ficoll gradient centrifugation was used to isolate PBMCs immediately. Until use, PBMCs were cryopreserved in liquid nitrogen in RPMI containing approximately 20% FCS and around 10% DMSO. After thawing, PBMCs were stained with a viability dye and with antibodies against CD3, CD8alpha, TCRalphabeta, PD-1 and TIGIT. Total RNA was extracted with the RNeasy Kit, and every sample reached a RIN above 7. The cysteine opens and the phenylalanine closes a CDR3 of 13 amino acids. Solely the CDR3 DNA is kept, with 39 bases framed from the first base. The V end loses 4 bases and the J end loses 6 bases, and a stretch of 11 bases separates them. CDR1 and CDR2 are drawn from the germline V gene: LGHNA, YSLEER.

On this clonotype: What this receptor recognizes is not known. Base qualities are missing; no much larger clone stands one base away.

Sequenced material: CD8+ T cells from PBMCs, taken at baseline or after one month of anti-PD-1 therapy (not recorded which). The sequence came from a human donor with melanoma. Rearrangement joined TRBV4-3 to TRBJ2-3; the D segment could be TRBD2, given 5 matching bases. This receptor has the CDR3 CASSPAAGDTQYF. The DNA sequence is as follows: TGCGCCAGCAGCCCGGCGGCGGGCGATACGCAGTATTTT.